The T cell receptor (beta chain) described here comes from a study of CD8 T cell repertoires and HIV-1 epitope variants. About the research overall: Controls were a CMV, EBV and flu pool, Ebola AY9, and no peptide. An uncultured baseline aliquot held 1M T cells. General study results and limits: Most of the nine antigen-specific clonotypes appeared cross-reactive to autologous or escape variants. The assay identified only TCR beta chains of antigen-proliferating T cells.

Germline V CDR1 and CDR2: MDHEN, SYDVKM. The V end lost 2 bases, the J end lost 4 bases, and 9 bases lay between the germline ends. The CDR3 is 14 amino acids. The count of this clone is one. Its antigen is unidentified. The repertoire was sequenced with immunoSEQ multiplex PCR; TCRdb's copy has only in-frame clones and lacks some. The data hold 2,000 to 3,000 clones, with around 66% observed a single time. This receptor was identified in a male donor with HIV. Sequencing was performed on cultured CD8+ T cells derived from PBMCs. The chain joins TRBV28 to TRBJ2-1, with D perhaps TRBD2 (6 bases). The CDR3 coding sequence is TGTGCCAGCAGTTTAACTAGCTTGTACAATGAGCAGTTCTTC. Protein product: CASSLTSLYNEQFF.